Presented here are 2 T cell receptor beta chains from one specimen sequenced in a study of CD8 T cells in Susac syndrome. The RNA, about 0.5 to 1 ug, was put through reverse transcription using random hexamers. TCRdb reprocessed the immunoSEQ multiplex PCR reads with MiXCR, giving one entry per CDR3 protein. The table has over 150,000 distinct CDR3 sequences, roughly 96% seen once. Sequencing input: CD4+ T cells from PBMCs. The receptors derive from a human donor with multiple sclerosis.

This chain links TRBV23-1 with TRBJ1-6, with unresolved D. TRBV23-1 is classed as an ORF, of uncertain function. The length of the CDR3 is 14 residues. V was pared by 4 bases and J by 7 bases, with 11 bases between. For the CDR3, the DNA is TGCGCCAGCAGTCCGTCCAGAAAAAATTCACCCCTCCACTTT. This encodes CASSPSRKNSPLHF.

This rearrangement joins TRBV5-1 to TRBJ2-3; TRBD1 agrees at 7 bases. The CDR3 has 15 residues. The V gene's germline CDR1 is SGHRS and CDR2 YFSETQ. V lost 0 bases to trimming and J lost 2 bases; unmatched junction nucleotides: 3. The CDR3 protein is CASSLGDRSTDTQYF. Here the CDR3 DNA reads TGCGCCAGCAGCTTGGGGGACAGATCCACAGATACGCAGTATTTT.